The next 17 T cell receptor beta chains were all read from a single sample in a study of identical twins. TCRdb used MiXCR to reprocess the 5' RACE reads, holding one entry per CDR3 protein. The sample lists approximately 700,000 distinct CDR3 sequences, roughly 6.2% occurring once. The source material was naive T cells sorted from blood. The receptors come from a man between 18 and 29 years old in good health.

This clonotype was seen repeatedly, ten times or more. The chain carries TRBV5-5 and TRBJ1-2; 8 nucleotides agree with TRBD1. Germline trimming cut 0 bases from V and 5 bases from J; bases unmatched to any gene: 3. Germline values: CDR1 SGHKS, CDR2 YYEKEE (reference sequence). This CDR3 is built from 14 residues. For the CDR3, the DNA is TGTGCCAGCAGCTTGGTTCAGGGGGCATATGGCTACACCTTC. Translation gives CASSLVQGAYGYTF.

This clonotype has ten or more counts. The chain combines TRBV7-2 with TRBJ1-3; TRBD1 matches 8 bases. Germline V gene sequence: CDR1 SGHTA, CDR2 FQGNSA. The CDR3 is 14 amino acids. The ends lost 5 bases at V and 4 bases at J; junction bases unmatched: 4. CDR3 protein: CASSLPGGGNTIYF. The CDR3 nucleotides are TGTGCCAGCAGCCTGCCAGGGGGCGGAAACACCATATATTTT.

There are many counts of this clonotype. This sequence joins TRBV6-2 or TRBV6-3 and TRBJ2-7; maybe TRBD1 (6 bases). The germline V gene encodes CDR1 MNHEY and CDR2 SVGEGT. V gave up 8 bases and J gave up 3 bases, with 11 bases separating them. CDR3 length: 12 residues. The CDR3 DNA reads TGTGCCAGCGCACACAGGGTCTACGAGCAGTACTTC. The encoded protein is CASAHRVYEQYF.

This rearrangement joins TRBV15 to TRBJ2-3, with 9 bases fitting TRBD2. Germline V gives CDR1 LNHNV, CDR2 YYDKDF (reference sequence). V shed 0 bases and J 3 bases; nucleotides not matched to a gene: 7. This CDR3 contains 17 residues. DNA for the CDR3: TGTGCCACCAGCAGAGATCAATTAGCGGGAGAGACAGATACGCAGTATTTT. It translates to CATSRDQLAGETDTQYF. The variable domain in full, completed from reference TRBV15 and TRBJ2-3, reads DAMVIQNPRYQVTQFGKPVTLSCSQTLNHNVMYWYQQKSSQAPKLLFHYYDKDFNNEADTPDNFQSRRPNTSFCFLDIRSPGLGDTAMYLCATSRDQLAGETDTQYFGPGTRLTVL.

This clonotype was counted ten times or more. This sequence joins TRBV12-3 or TRBV12-4 and TRBJ2-1; tentative D call: TRBD1 (5 bases). Deletions cut 6 bases from V and 7 bases from J, with 19 bases between. This CDR3 spans 15 amino acids. Here the CDR3 DNA reads TGTGCCAGCAGCCCAACGCGTGGGGCCGGGAATGAGCAGTTCTTC. Translated: CASSPTRGAGNEQFF.

This clonotype was counted ten times or more. The rearrangement joins TRBV28 to TRBJ2-7; the D is unclear. The CDR3 has 16 residues. V was cut by 5 bases and J by 6 bases, with 23 bases left in between. The germline gives CDR1 MDHEN, CDR2 SYDVKM. The CDR3 protein is CASSLWAGFGRIEQYF. The CDR3 DNA reads TGTGCCAGCAGTCTCTGGGCTGGTTTTGGACGCATCGAGCAGTACTTC.

At least ten counts were recorded for this clonotype. J is TRBJ1-5 and V is TRBV6-5; weak D call: TRBD1 (6 bases). Deletions cut 3 bases from V and 1 base from J, with 7 bases between. Germline V gene data show CDR1 as MNHEY and CDR2 as SVGAGI. CDR3 size: 14 residues. The CDR3 protein is CASSYQGSNQPQHF. CDR3 sequence (DNA): TGTGCCAGCAGTTATCAGGGGAGCAATCAGCCCCAGCATTTT.

Ten or more counts support this clonotype. The rearrangement joins TRBV5-1 to TRBJ2-3; D unclear. Looked up from germline, CDR1 is SGHRS and CDR2 is YFSETQ. CDR3 length equals 14 residues. V lost 0 bases and J 4 bases, leaving 9 bases between the germline ends. The CDR3 region is CASSLVPGSDTQYF. DNA of the CDR3: TGCGCCAGCAGCTTGGTCCCAGGATCAGATACGCAGTATTTT. Based on the CDR3 plus reference TRBV5-1 and TRBJ2-3, the full variable domain is KAGVTQTPRYLIKTRGQQVTLSCSPISGHRSVSWYQQTPGQGLQFLFEYFSETQRNKGNFPGRFSGRQFSNSRSEMNVSTLELGDSALYLCASSLVPGSDTQYFGPGTRLTVL.

This clonotype was observed at least ten times. The V and J genes are TRBV6-5 and TRBJ1-1, with D unresolved. V shed 3 bases and J shed 4 bases, with 15 bases lying between them. In germline, CDR1 is MNHEY, CDR2 SVGAGI. This CDR3 has 15 residues. The CDR3 region is CASSYWILGSTEAFF. The CDR3 nucleotides read TGTGCCAGCAGTTATTGGATTCTGGGTAGCACTGAAGCTTTCTTT.

This clonotype showed up just a few times. The V call is TRBV5-1, the J call TRBJ1-1, with 8 bases identical to TRBD1. Germline V gene lookup returns CDR1 SGHRS and CDR2 YFSETQ. V lost 0 bases, J lost 5 bases, and 9 bases stayed unmatched. There are 16 residues in the CDR3. In DNA, the CDR3 is TGCGCCAGCAGCTTGGGTACTGGGACAGGAGTTACTGAAGCTTTCTTT. Its translation is CASSLGTGTGVTEAFF.

There are a few counts of this clonotype. The genes are TRBV2 and TRBJ2-1; 9 positions match TRBD1. In germline, CDR1 is SNHLY, CDR2 FYNNEI. The CDR3 has 14 residues. V lost 9 bases to trimming and J lost 4 bases; unmatched junction nucleotides: 7. CDR3 DNA sequence: TGTGCCAGTTATCCGGGACAGGGATACAATGAGCAGTTCTTC. Amino acids: CASYPGQGYNEQFF.

This clonotype was seen a few times. The chain recombines TRBV18 with TRBJ2-5; 7 nucleotides match TRBD1. After removal of 3 bases from V and 5 bases from J, the junction contained 9 bases not matched to a gene. Germline V lookup: CDR1 KGHSH, CDR2 LQKENI. The CDR3 is made up of 15 amino acids. In DNA form, the CDR3 reads TGTGCCAGCTCACCCGTGTACAGGGGAAAGGAGACCCAGTACTTC. As protein: CASSPVYRGKETQYF. Full variable domain (rest looked up from reference TRBV18 and TRBJ2-5): NAGVMQNPRHLVRRRGQEARLRCSPMKGHSHVYWYRQLPEEGLKFMVYLQKENIIDESGMPKERFSAEFPKEGPSILRIQQVVRGDSAAYFCASSPVYRGKETQYFGPGTRLLVL.

This rearrangement joins TRBV5-1 to TRBJ2-4; 7 nucleotides match TRBD1. V trimming: 1 base; J trimming: 7 bases; junction bases outside the gene matches: 5. Per the germline V gene, CDR1 is SGHRS and CDR2 is YFSETQ. The CDR3 covers 14 residues. The CDR3 DNA reads TGCGCCAGCAGCTTGCAGGGGGAATTGAACATTCAGTACTTC. Protein product: CASSLQGELNIQYF.

This chain joins TRBV5-1 and TRBJ2-1, with D possibly matching TRBD2 (7 bases). V was trimmed by 3 bases and J by 6 bases, leaving 19 bases between them. Germline V lookup: CDR1 SGHRS, CDR2 YFSETQ. The CDR3 extends over 16 amino acids. CDR3 sequence: CASSWEGHSGGNEQFF. DNA of the CDR3: TGCGCCAGCAGCTGGGAGGGACACTCCGGGGGCAATGAGCAGTTCTTC.

This clonotype was recorded a few times. The CDR3 region is CASSFTRAQMNTEAFF. CDR3 DNA sequence: TGTGCCAGCAGCTTTACCAGGGCCCAAATGAACACTGAAGCTTTCTTT. The chain recombines TRBV7-9 with TRBJ1-1; weak D call: TRBD1 (5 bases). Germline CDR1 and CDR2: SEHNR and FQNEAQ (reference sequence). Trimming removed 3 bases at V and 0 bases at J, with 14 bases between. The length of the CDR3 is 16 residues.

This clonotype was counted at least ten times. The V call is TRBV5-1, the J call TRBJ2-7, with 7 positions matching TRBD2. Unmatched junction bases numbered 9, after V lost 0 bases and J lost 0 bases. Germline CDR1 and CDR2: SGHRS and YFSETQ. CDR3 size: 17 residues. CDR3 bases: TGCGCCAGCAGCTTGGGGCTGCGGCGGGAGTCCTCCTACGAGCAGTACTTC. Translation gives CASSLGLRRESSYEQYF.

The table lists this clonotype with a few counts. The chain combines TRBV24-1 with TRBJ1-5; D not resolved. CDR1 and CDR2 from the germline V gene are KGHDR and SFDVKD. The CDR3 loop spans 14 amino acids. V was trimmed by 5 bases and J by 2 bases, leaving 9 bases between them. The CDR3 DNA is TGTGCCACCAGTGTGCTAATGGGCAATCAGCCCCAGCATTTT. Protein sequence: CATSVLMGNQPQHF.